This TCR beta chain appears in the sequencing data of a study of T cells in Graves' hyperthyroidism and ophthalmopathy (dated by TCRdb to the late 2010s). With respect to the entire study: Peripheral blood was collected at initial diagnosis, before any treatment. To identify distinguishing TCR V-J signatures, a discovery cohort of around 98 patients was used, comprising 40 to 45 with Graves' ophthalmopathy and around 57 with stable Graves' hyperthyroidism. Prospective prediction of ophthalmopathy was tested in an independent validation cohort of approximately 19 hyperthyroidism patients and some 17 patients who later progressed to ophthalmopathy. The 100 discovery patients were divided at random into training and test sets in a 7:3 ratio. In addition, the study compared T-cell repertoires in thyroid tissue and in blood from five to seven Graves' hyperthyroidism patients. Following sampling, methimazole starting at 30 mg daily was given to hyperthyroidism patients, and high-dose intravenous methylprednisolone was given to ophthalmopathy patients. According to the paper, TCR Vbeta CDR3 sequencing was carried out on about 140 peripheral blood samples, which came from approximately 41 ophthalmopathy, approximately 72 hyperthyroidism and approximately 17 progressor patients. What the work shows at the level of the full study, not this receptor alone: A model built on a 13 V-J signature distinguished ophthalmopathy from stable hyperthyroidism, reaching roughly 88% sensitivity and 81.08% specificity in cross-validation and 80%/75% in testing. During validation, the model predicted progression to ophthalmopathy a median of approximately six months ahead of onset, with 60% to 71% sensitivity and 72% to 80% specificity. Blood samples also contained most of the expanded thyroid clonotypes (frequency above 0.001), which suggests that blood repertoires may reflect thyroid immune responses. No statistical method was used to fix the sample size in advance, and group allocation was not hidden from the investigators.

In the ophthalmopathy patients, disease was moderately to severely active, with a Clinical Activity Score of 3 or more, a NOSPECS grade of 4 or more, and a duration of less than 3 months. Exclusion was applied to patients with uncontrolled infections, other autoimmune diseases, pregnancy or lactation. Diagnoses relied on clinical symptoms, serum thyroxine and TRAb, thyroid ultrasound and orbital computed tomography. PBMCs were separated from approximately 10 ml of fresh peripheral blood using Ficoll-Paque density gradient centrifugation. Total RNA was extracted with Trizol reagent, and quality was checked on an Agilent 2100 Bioanalyzer. Amplification of TCR beta CDR3 regions was carried out from RNA transcripts. For the first round of RT-PCR on the TCR CDR3, the HTBI primer set was used together with the Qiagen OneStep RT-PCR kit. Libraries were constructed in a second round of multiplex PCR, after which size selection and purification were performed. The libraries were sequenced on an Illumina HiSeq2000 using paired-end 100 bp reads. The paper's processing steps were these. SOAPnuke was used to process the raw data, with reads discarded if the reads contained adapters or uncalled bases, had a mean Phred below 15, or lacked an exact constant-primer or identifier match. COPE v1.2.5 was used to merge high-quality paired reads, and clonotypes were defined as unique nucleotide sequences. MiTCR v1.1 was used to align clonotypes to the IMGT TRBV, TRBD and TRBJ reference segments. Only V-J combinations with frequency above 0.0001, covering roughly 99% of repertoires, were analysed. A TCS score was defined as the ratio of F50 (clonal expansion) to E x V (chaos), with BLOSUM62-based TCRdist applied between CDR3 peptides within each V-J. Welch's t-statistics and random forest reduced around 510 V-J features to 13, which were used in a naive Bayes classifier (R e1071). TCRdb redid the processing of the public reads, applying fastp at Q25 and MiXCR, and retained in-frame beta chains. Rows merge per CDR3 protein into single entries with the most common DNA and genes. The V and J calls follow TCRdb's processing rather than the paper's. The sample data list around 370,000 distinct CDR3 sequences, and about a fifth of these were observed just once. In total, the top ten clones hold 40% of the sample.

The CDR3 covers 13 residues, taking in both the cysteine and the phenylalanine. Only the CDR3 DNA is retained, 39 bases long and in frame from the first base. Trimming takes 4 bases from V and 2 bases from J, and the germline ends sit 6 bases apart. Concerning this clonotype itself: The target of this receptor is not known. No base qualities exist here, and no much larger clone lies one base off it.

The source is a man aged 18 to 30 with Graves' ophthalmopathy. Source material: blood. The sequence joins TRBV12-3 or TRBV12-4 to TRBJ1-5, with the D gene not confidently named. The CDR3: CASSSVGNQPQHF. DNA sequence: TGTGCCAGCAGTTCGGTGGGCAATCAGCCCCAGCATTTT.